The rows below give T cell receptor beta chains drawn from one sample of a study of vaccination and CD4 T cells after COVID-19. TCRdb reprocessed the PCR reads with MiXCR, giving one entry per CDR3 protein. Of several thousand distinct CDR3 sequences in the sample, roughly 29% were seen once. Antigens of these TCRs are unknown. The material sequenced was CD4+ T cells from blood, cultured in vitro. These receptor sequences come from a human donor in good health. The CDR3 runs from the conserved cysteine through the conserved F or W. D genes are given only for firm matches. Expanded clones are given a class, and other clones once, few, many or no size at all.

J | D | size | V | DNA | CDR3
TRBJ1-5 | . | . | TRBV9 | TGTGCCAGCAGCGTAGGACAGGAGGATCAGCCCCAGCATTTT | CASSVGQEDQPQHF
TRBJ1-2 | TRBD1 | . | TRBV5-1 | TGCGCCAGCAGCTTGGAACAGGGGGCCATGGGGGGCTACACCTTC | CASSLEQGAMGGYTF
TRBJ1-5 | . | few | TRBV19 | TGTGCCAGTAGTATATTGGGGTCTAGCAATCAGCCCCAGCATTTT | CASSILGSSNQPQHF
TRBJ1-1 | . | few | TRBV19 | TGTGCCAGTAGTATGCGACCCATCACTGAAGCTTTCTTT | CASSMRPITEAFF
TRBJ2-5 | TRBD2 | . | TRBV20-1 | TGCAGTGCTAGGGATCTGACGGGACTAGCGGTTCAAGAGACCCAGTACTTC | CSARDLTGLAVQETQYF
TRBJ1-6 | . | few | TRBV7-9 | TGTGCCAGCAGCTTAGACCCCTCGCATTCACCCCTCCACTTT | CASSLDPSHSPLHF
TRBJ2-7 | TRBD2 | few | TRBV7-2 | TGTGCCAGCAGCTTACAAGGACTAGCGGGGTACGAGCAGTACTTC | CASSLQGLAGYEQYF
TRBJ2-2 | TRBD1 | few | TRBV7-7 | TGTGCCAGCAGCTTAGGGACAGGGGTCACCGGGGAGCTGTTTTTT | CASSLGTGVTGELFF
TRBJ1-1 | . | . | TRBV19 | TGTGCCAGTAGGTGGGCCGAGAACACTGAAGCTTTCTTT | CASRWAENTEAFF
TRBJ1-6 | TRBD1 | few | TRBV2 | TGTGCCAGCGGAGGGACAGGGGATTCACCCCTCCACTTT | CASGGTGDSPLHF
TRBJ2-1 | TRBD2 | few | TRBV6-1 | TGTGCCAGCAGTCTAGCGGGGGGAACCGGCTTTCAGTTCTTC | CASSLAGGTGFQFF
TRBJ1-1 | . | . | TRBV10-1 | TGCGCCAGCAGGAGTGGCCTGAACACTGAAGCTTTCTTT | CASRSGLNTEAFF
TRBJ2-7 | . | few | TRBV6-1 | TGTGCCAGCAGCCAACACAGTTTTCAACCTTACGAGCAGTACTTC | CASSQHSFQPYEQYF
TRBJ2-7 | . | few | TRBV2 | TGTGCCAGCAGTGAAGCGCCAATCTTCGCGGCGGGCAACCTCTACGAGCAGTACTTC | CASSEAPIFAAGNLYEQYF
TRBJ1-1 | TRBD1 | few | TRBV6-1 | TGTGCCAGCACCCTAGGACAGGAAGAAGCTTTCTTT | CASTLGQEEAFF
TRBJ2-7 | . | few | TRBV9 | TGTGCCAGCAGCGGGCAACAGGGCCACGAGCAGTACTTC | CASSGQQGHEQYF
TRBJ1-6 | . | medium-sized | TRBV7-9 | TGTGCCAGCAGCTTCGAAAGACCAGGGGATTCACCCCTCCACTTT | CASSFERPGDSPLHF
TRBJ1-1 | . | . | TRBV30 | TGTGCCTGGAGTGTGGGACCGGCCCCGAACACTGAAGCTTTCTTT | CAWSVGPAPNTEAFF
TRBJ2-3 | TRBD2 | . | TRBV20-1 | TGCAGTGCTAGAGACCGACACGGGGGGACCACAGATACGCAGTATTTT | CSARDRHGGTTDTQYF
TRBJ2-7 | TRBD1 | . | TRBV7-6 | TGTGCCAGCAGCTTTGACAGGGGTTATTCCTACGAGCAGTACTTC | CASSFDRGYSYEQYF
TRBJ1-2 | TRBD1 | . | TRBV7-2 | TGTGCCAGCAGTTCGGACAGGGTCTACTCCTATGGCTACACCTTC | CASSSDRVYSYGYTF
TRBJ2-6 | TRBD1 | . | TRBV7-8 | TGTGCCAGCAGCTGGGGACAGGGGTTAGGGGCCAACGTCCTGACTTTC | CASSWGQGLGANVLTF
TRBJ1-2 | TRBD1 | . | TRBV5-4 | TGTGCCAGCAGCCTGGGGACAGGGGCAATGAGTGGCTACACCTTC | CASSLGTGAMSGYTF
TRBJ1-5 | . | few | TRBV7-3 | TGTGCCAGCAGGGCGACGCAGGGGAATCAGCCCCAGCATTTT | CASRATQGNQPQHF
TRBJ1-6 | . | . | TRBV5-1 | TGCGCCAGCAGCTCCTCCTCGGACAGTTATAATTCACCCCTCCACTTT | CASSSSSDSYNSPLHF
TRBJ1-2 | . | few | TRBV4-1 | TGCGCCAGCAGCCAAGATCATGGGACTCCGAGGGAAAGCTACACCTTC | CASSQDHGTPRESYTF
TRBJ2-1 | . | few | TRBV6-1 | TGTGCCAGCAGCCATACCGGAGACAATGAGCAGTTCTTC | CASSHTGDNEQFF
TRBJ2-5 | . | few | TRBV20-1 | TGCAGTGCTAGAGGGACAAACCAAGAGACCCAGTACTTC | CSARGTNQETQYF
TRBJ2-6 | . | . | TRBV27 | TGTGCCAGCAGTTTTCAGACGAATTCCTACTCTGGGGCCAACGTCCTGACTTTC | CASSFQTNSYSGANVLTF
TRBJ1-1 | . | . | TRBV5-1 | TGCGCCAGCAGCTTACACCAGGGGACTGAAGCTTTCTTT | CASSLHQGTEAFF
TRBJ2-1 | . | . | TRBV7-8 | TGTGCCAGCAGCCACAGGGGACTAGACGAACGGCAGCAGTTCTTC | CASSHRGLDERQQFF
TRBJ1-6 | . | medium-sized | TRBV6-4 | TGTGCCAGCAGTGAACAGACTTTTAATTCACCCCTCCACTTT | CASSEQTFNSPLHF
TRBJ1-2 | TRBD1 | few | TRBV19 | TGTGCCAGTAGTATTGGGACAGCTAACTATGGCTACACCTTC | CASSIGTANYGYTF
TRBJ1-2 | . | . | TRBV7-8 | TGTGCCAGCAGCTTAGACGACAGTACTCATGGAGGCTACACCTTC | CASSLDDSTHGGYTF
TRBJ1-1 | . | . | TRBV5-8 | TGTGCCAGCAGCTTGGGCAGGGACACTGAAGCTTTCTTT | CASSLGRDTEAFF
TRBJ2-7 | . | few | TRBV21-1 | TGTGCCAGCAGGACCGGGGGGAGCTCCTACGAGCAGTACTTC | CASRTGGSSYEQYF
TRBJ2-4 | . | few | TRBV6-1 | TGTGCCAGCAGAGCCCCCTTAGACAGGCGCCAAAACATTCAGTACTTC | CASRAPLDRRQNIQYF
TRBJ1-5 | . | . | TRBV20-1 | TGCAGTGCGGTCCAGGGCAATCAGCCCCAGCATTTT | CSAVQGNQPQHF
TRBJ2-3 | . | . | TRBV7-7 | TGTGCCAGCAGCTTACACCCGGTGGAGGGGGATACGCAGTATTTT | CASSLHPVEGDTQYF
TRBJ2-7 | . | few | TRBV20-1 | TGCAGTGCTTCAGTTGGTAGTTACTACGAGCAGTACTTC | CSASVGSYYEQYF
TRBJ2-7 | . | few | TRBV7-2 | TGTGCCAGCAGCCTCAGGGACTCCTACGAGCAGTACTTC | CASSLRDSYEQYF